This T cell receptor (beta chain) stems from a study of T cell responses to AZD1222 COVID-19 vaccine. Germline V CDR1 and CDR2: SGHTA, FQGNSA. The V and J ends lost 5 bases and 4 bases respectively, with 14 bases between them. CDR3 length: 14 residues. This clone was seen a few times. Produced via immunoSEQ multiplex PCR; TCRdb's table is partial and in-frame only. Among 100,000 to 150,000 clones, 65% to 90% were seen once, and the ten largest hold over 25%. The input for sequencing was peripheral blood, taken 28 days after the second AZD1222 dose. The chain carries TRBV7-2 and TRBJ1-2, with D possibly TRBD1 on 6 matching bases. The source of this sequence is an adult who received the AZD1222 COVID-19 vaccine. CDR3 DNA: TGTGCCAGCAGCCCCTGGCAGGGGTTCTATGGCTACACCTTC. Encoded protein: CASSPWQGFYGYTF.